Shown below are 30 T cell receptor beta chains from a single sample sequenced in a study of T cells in localized non-small cell lung cancer. Data came from immunoSEQ multiplex PCR; TCRdb stores just in-frame clones and leaves some out. The repertoire includes some 2,000 clones, around 42% of them detected once, and roughly 40% sits in the top ten. The sample in question was lung tumor tissue, obtained before any cancer treatment. These TCRs come from a male donor at least 60 years old with stage II lung adenocarcinoma.

There are a few counts of this clone. The CDR3 coding sequence is TGTGCCAGCACCGGATCGAAGGGGGCCATTGAAGCTTTCTTT. Translation: CASTGSKGAIEAFF. The J gene is TRBJ1-1, the V gene TRBV6-8; 7 bases agree with TRBD1. V lost 7 bases to trimming and J lost 7 bases; unmatched junction nucleotides: 12. CDR1 is MNHGY, CDR2 SAAAGT, per germline. This CDR3 is built from 14 residues.

CDR3 in DNA: TGTGCCAGCAGCTTGGGGTTGAGGAGAGGGGAAACTTTCTTT. Amino acid sequence: CASSLGLRRGETFF. V is TRBV7-6 and J is TRBJ1-1; D is perhaps TRBD1 (5 bases). Germline CDR1 reads SGHVS; CDR2 reads FNYEAQ. This CDR3 contains 14 residues. The V and J ends lost 3 bases and 12 bases respectively, with 20 bases between them.

The chain links TRBV14 to TRBJ1-2; D is unresolved. Germline CDR1 SGHDN, CDR2 FVKESK. V was clipped by 8 bases and J by 0 bases, with 10 bases between them. The CDR3 is 13 residues long. CDR3 sequence: CASGRVANYGYTF. The CDR3 nucleotides are TGTGCCAGCGGACGGGTAGCTAACTATGGCTACACCTTC.

The chain couples TRBV29-1 to TRBJ2-5; 8 nucleotides agree with TRBD1. Germline CDR1 and CDR2: SQVTM and ANQGSEA. V was pared by 1 base and J by 4 bases, with 11 bases of the junction left unmatched. This CDR3 is 16 amino acids long. The chain's CDR3 is CSVEGINRGIRETQYF. CDR3 coding DNA: TGCAGCGTTGAAGGGATAAACAGGGGGATAAGAGAGACCCAGTACTTC.

The chain recombines TRBV19 with TRBJ1-1, with D possibly being TRBD1 (6 bases). The CDR3 sequence is 14 residues long. V was shortened by 8 bases and J by 1 base, with 14 bases between the two germline ends. Germline V lookup: CDR1 LNHDA, CDR2 SQIVND (reference sequence). The CDR3 spells CASGGETGNTEAFF. The CDR3 DNA follows: TGTGCCAGTGGGGGCGAAACAGGGAACACTGAAGCTTTCTTT.

V and J are TRBV6-8 and TRBJ1-5; D is uncertain. CDR3 length equals 17 residues. CDR1 is MNHGY and CDR2 is SAAAGT in the germline V gene. Trimming shortened V by 7 bases and J by 5 bases, and 24 bases separated the two germline ends. Here the CDR3 reads CASTATLGGLAYQPQHF. The CDR3 nucleotides are TGTGCCAGCACGGCAACGTTGGGAGGCCTGGCCTATCAGCCCCAGCATTTT.

Only a few counts were recorded for this clone. V gene TRBV1 combines with J gene TRBJ1-2. TRBV1 is termed a pseudogene. CDR3 length: 13 amino acids. In DNA form, the CDR3 reads TGCGCCAGCAGCCAAGCGGTCATAGGGGGCTACACCTTC. This encodes CASSQAVIGGYTF.

This clone ranks as medium-sized. The chain couples TRBV4-1 to TRBJ2-7; TRBD2 is a possible D gene (6 bases). The V gene's germline CDR1 is MGHRA and CDR2 YSYEKL. With 4 bases removed from V and 6 bases from J, the gap between germline ends came to 22 bases. The CDR3 is made up of 16 amino acids. The CDR3 loop reads CASSPRLDPGLGEQYF. For the CDR3, the DNA is TGCGCCAGCAGCCCCCGACTAGATCCGGGGTTAGGCGAGCAGTACTTC.

This sequence joins TRBV19 and TRBJ1-3; D not resolved. The CDR3 totals 14 residues. Between the trimmed V and J ends, which lost 8 bases and 0 bases, there was a span of 11 bases. Germline V gene lookup returns CDR1 LNHDA and CDR2 SQIVND (reference sequence). CDR3 in DNA: TGTGCCAGTGAAGCGAGAAGCTCTGGAAACACCATATATTTT. It yields the protein CASEARSSGNTIYF.

This clone was seen a few times. The chain has TRBV6-8 and TRBJ1-2; 12 positions agree with TRBD1. Losses at the gene ends were 6 bases for V and 2 bases for J; bases not matched to a gene: 10. Germline V lookup: CDR1 MNHGY, CDR2 SAAAGT. The CDR3 sequence is 17 residues long. The CDR3 DNA sequence: TGTGCCAGCAGCCCCGGGACAGGGGGCGCGGGCAACTATGGCTACACCTTC. Its protein product is CASSPGTGGAGNYGYTF.

This chain links TRBV11-3 with TRBJ2-1; perhaps TRBD2 as D (6 bases). V dropped 4 bases and J dropped 4 bases, with 14 bases sitting between them. Germline V gene lookup returns CDR1 SGHNT and CDR2 YENEEA. This CDR3 is built from 15 residues. The CDR3 protein is CASSWNSGPYNEQFF. The CDR3 coding sequence is TGTGCCAGCAGCTGGAATAGCGGACCATACAATGAGCAGTTCTTC.

This clone is labeled medium-sized. This chain uses TRBV6-8 with TRBJ1-5; 10 bases align to TRBD1. V gave up 6 bases and J gave up 7 bases; unmatched junction bases: 12. The CDR3 sequence is 16 residues long. The germline V gene encodes CDR1 MNHGY and CDR2 SAAAGT. In nucleotides, the CDR3 is TGTGCCAGCAGCCTACTCGGGGACAGGGGAGGACAGCCCCAGCATTTT. The encoded protein is CASSLLGDRGGQPQHF.

In its sample, this clone is large (0.1 to 1%). CDR3 loop: CASSLGGRYEKLFF. Written as DNA, the CDR3 is TGTGCCAGCAGCTTGGGGGGCAGATATGAAAAACTGTTTTTT. J is TRBJ1-4 and V is TRBV11-3; tentatively, D is TRBD1 (6 bases). The germline gives CDR1 SGHNT, CDR2 YENEEA. The V gene lost 3 bases and the J gene lost 6 bases, with 11 bases spanning the gap. There are 14 residues in the CDR3.

The CDR3 reads CASSHFSGANVLTF. The CDR3 DNA reads as TGTGCCAGCAGCCACTTCTCTGGGGCCAACGTCCTGACTTTC. The V and J genes are TRBV28 and TRBJ2-6; unclear D gene. CDR1 MDHEN and CDR2 SYDVKM come from the germline V gene. Deletions cut 6 bases from V and 0 bases from J, with 6 bases between. The CDR3 is 14 residues long.

J is TRBJ1-5 and V is TRBV1. TRBV1 is noted as a pseudogene. The CDR3 length is 19 residues. The CDR3 DNA sequence: TGCGCCAGCAGCCAAGATGAACACCCTAGTGGGTATAGCAATCAGCCCCAGCATTTT. It is translated as CASSQDEHPSGYSNQPQHF.

The V and J genes are TRBV30 and TRBJ1-2; 8 bases align to TRBD1. Trimming cost V 8 bases and J 2 bases; bases outside gene matches: 7. Germline assignment: CDR1 GTSNPN and CDR2 SVGIG (reference sequence). The CDR3 totals 13 residues. The CDR3 DNA is TGTGCCGGCGGACAGGGCGTGAACTATGGCTACACCTTC. Its protein is CAGGQGVNYGYTF.

This clone was observed a few times. The chain is built from TRBV9 and TRBJ2-5; 9 bases fit TRBD2. V shed 0 bases, J shed 0 bases, and the junction held 6 bases outside the gene matches. Germline V gives CDR1 SGDLS, CDR2 YYNGEE. The CDR3 is made up of 17 amino acids. CDR3 protein: CASSVAFSGGYQETQYF. The CDR3 DNA reads as TGTGCCAGCAGCGTAGCTTTCAGCGGGGGGTACCAAGAGACCCAGTACTTC.

This clone was observed a handful of times. The chain uses TRBV9 and TRBJ2-1; D is unresolved. The CDR3 has 13 residues. Trimming left V 4 bases short and J 8 bases short, with 13 bases between. From germline, CDR1 is SGDLS and CDR2 YYNGEE. CDR3 sequence reads: CASSTPQEDEQFF. For the CDR3, the DNA is TGTGCCAGCAGCACCCCCCAAGAGGATGAGCAGTTCTTC. Combining the CDR3 with reference TRBV9 and TRBJ2-1 gives the whole variable domain DSGVTQTPKHLITATGQRVTLRCSPRSGDLSVYWYQQSLDQGLQFLIQYYNGEERAKGNILERFSAQQFPDLHSELNLSSLELGDSALYFCASSTPQEDEQFFGPGTRLTVL.

This clone has just a few counts. This chain joins TRBV9 and TRBJ2-1, with 8 bases identical to TRBD2. Germline values: CDR1 SGDLS, CDR2 YYNGEE. This CDR3 has 13 residues. V lost 10 bases, J lost 7 bases, and 10 bases stayed unmatched. The CDR3 is CASGREVGNEQFF. CDR3 bases: TGTGCCTCTGGGCGGGAGGTGGGGAATGAGCAGTTCTTC.

The chain employs TRBV19 and TRBJ1-2, with D unclear. CDR3 length: 15 residues. Germline V gene data show CDR1 as LNHDA and CDR2 as SQIVND (reference sequence). V shed 0 bases and J shed 2 bases, with 10 bases lying between them. The CDR3 region is CASSIDPGSNYGYTF. CDR3 nucleotide sequence: TGTGCCAGTAGTATAGATCCGGGATCGAACTATGGCTACACCTTC.

CDR3 region: CASGLVGREQYF. Here the CDR3 DNA reads TGTGCTAGTGGTTTGGTCGGGCGGGAGCAGTACTTC. This chain uses TRBV12-5 with TRBJ2-7; D remains unclear. Trimming shortened V by 0 bases and J by 7 bases, and 7 bases separated the two germline ends. Germline CDR1 reads LGHNT; CDR2 reads FRNRAP. The CDR3 consists of 12 residues.

This clone has only a few counts. The rearrangement uses TRBV9 and TRBJ1-3, with D possibly TRBD1 on 5 matching bases. Looked up from germline, CDR1 is SGDLS and CDR2 is YYNGEE. V dropped 6 bases and J dropped 0 bases, with 10 bases sitting between them. This CDR3 has 14 amino acids. The CDR3 DNA sequence: TGTGCCAGCAAGGGACCGGGCTCTGGAAACACCATATATTTT. It specifies CASKGPGSGNTIYF.

This chain uses TRBV6-8 with TRBJ2-7; D is unresolved. Trimming took 8 bases from V and 6 from J, leaving 14 bases between them. CDR3 length equals 12 residues. Germline assignment: CDR1 MNHGY and CDR2 SAAAGT. CDR3 region: CASGEWESEQYF. In DNA form, the CDR3 reads TGTGCCAGCGGGGAATGGGAAAGCGAGCAGTACTTC.

The chain recombines TRBV19 with TRBJ1-5, with a weak D call TRBD1 (5 bases). The CDR3 loop spans 16 amino acids. Germline-derived CDR1 and CDR2 are LNHDA and SQIVND (reference sequence). Trimming pared 2 bases from V and 1 base from J, leaving 12 bases between. CDR3 bases: TGTGCCAGTAGTATAACCCTGGGGGGGAGCAATCAGCCCCAGCATTTT. Protein sequence: CASSITLGGSNQPQHF.

The rearrangement uses TRBV19 and TRBJ2-3, with 8 bases fitting TRBD2. Trimming removed 3 bases from V and 5 bases from J; junction bases left unmatched: 7. Per the germline V gene, CDR1 is LNHDA and CDR2 is SQIVND (reference sequence). The CDR3 totals 15 residues. This CDR3 is CASSMSSGVRDTQYF. The CDR3 nucleotides read TGTGCCAGTAGTATGAGTAGCGGGGTGAGAGATACGCAGTATTTT.

The chain recombines TRBV30 with TRBJ2-5; TRBD2 matches at 8 bases. J was trimmed by 6 bases and V by 4 bases; bases with no gene match: 13. This CDR3 region has 15 residues. Per germline, CDR1 GTSNPN and CDR2 SVGIG (reference sequence). The CDR3 protein is CAWTPGTSAIQTQYF. The CDR3 region has the DNA TGTGCCTGGACCCCCGGGACTAGTGCAATACAGACCCAGTACTTC. Using reference TRBV30 and TRBJ2-5 for the parts outside the CDR3, the full variable domain is SQTIHQWPATLVQPVGSPLSLECTVEGTSNPNLYWYRQAAGRGLQLLFYSVGIGQISSEVPQNLSASRPQDRQFILSSKKLLLSDSGFYLCAWTPGTSAIQTQYFGPGTRLLVL.

The chain carries TRBV6-8 and TRBJ2-3; 12 nucleotides align to TRBD2. With V trimmed by 4 bases and J by 4 bases, 3 bases remained unmatched. Germline V gives CDR1 MNHGY, CDR2 SAAAGT. The CDR3 runs to 15 residues. CDR3 bases: TGTGCCAGCAGTTTAGGACTAGCGGGATCAGATACGCAGTATTTT. It encodes CASSLGLAGSDTQYF.

This rearrangement joins TRBV18 to TRBJ1-2; D is uncertain. The germline V gene has CDR1 KGHSH and CDR2 LQKENI. V gave up 0 bases and J gave up 3 bases, with 8 bases separating them. The CDR3 consists of 14 residues. CDR3: CASSPPYGYYGYTF. In DNA, the CDR3 is TGTGCCAGCTCACCACCGTACGGTTACTATGGCTACACCTTC.

V usage is TRBV30 and J usage is TRBJ2-5; TRBD1 might be the D (7 bases). Trimming stripped 2 bases from V and 5 bases from J, with 12 bases between. CDR3 length: 13 amino acids. CDR1 and CDR2 from the germline V gene are GTSNPN and SVGIG (reference sequence). The CDR3 region is CAWSFAGGETQYF. The CDR3 DNA sequence: TGTGCCTGGAGTTTTGCAGGGGGGGAGACCCAGTACTTC. Variable domain in full (rest from reference TRBV30 and TRBJ2-5): SQTIHQWPATLVQPVGSPLSLECTVEGTSNPNLYWYRQAAGRGLQLLFYSVGIGQISSEVPQNLSASRPQDRQFILSSKKLLLSDSGFYLCAWSFAGGETQYFGPGTRLLVL.

V gene TRBV28 combines with J gene TRBJ1-4; 7 bases are a match to TRBD1. With V trimmed by 3 bases and J by 2 bases, 9 bases remained unmatched. Germline V gene lookup returns CDR1 MDHEN and CDR2 SYDVKM. This CDR3 comprises 17 residues. CDR3 protein: CASSLRRRGRTNEKLFF. The CDR3 DNA reads as TGTGCCAGCAGTTTGCGGCGGAGGGGGCGTACTAATGAAAAACTGTTTTTT.